This T cell receptor (beta chain) was recorded in a study of T cell responses to AZD1222 COVID-19 vaccine (dated by TCRdb to about 2021). Background for the entire study: A total of just over 230 trial participants underwent TCR sequencing, of whom about 210 had received two doses of AZD1222 and 26 had received two doses of the MenACWY control vaccine. Trial participants were enrolled by age into 18-55, 56-69 and 70-plus year subgroups, with approximately 160, 26 and 62 TCR-sequenced participants respectively.

The CDR3 regions of human TCRbeta chains were analyzed by immunosequencing. Concerning the study's data processing: TCRs in the repertoires were matched against a reference library of SARS-CoV-2-specific TCRs that had been generated with the MIRA antigen-specificity platform. Breadth was defined as the fraction of unique TCRs that were SARS-CoV-2-associated. Depth was defined as the fraction of total T cells that were SARS-CoV-2-associated. Using the MIRA data, each spike-specific TCR was assigned both to the spike region to which the TCR was reactive and to a CD4 or CD8 class. Log10-transformed breadth and depth values were compared by one-way ANOVA with Sidak's multiple comparisons tests. The table comes from immuneACCESS by way of TCRdb, which keeps in-frame sequences with V and J called. Part of the clones is missing from these tables; in studies checked, under half for an unresolved V gene and the rest for unknown reasons. Clone size and V and J calls were adopted from that table, with D and trimming inferred from the DNA. For this sample there are 95,000 to 100,000 clones; 90% to 95% appear just once. The biggest ten clones account for 8% to 8.5% of the sample.

Broad study findings and their caveats: No day 14 peak-response samples were available, so repertoires were characterized only after the peak T cell response. CD4 TCRs associated with the vaccine covered the entire spike protein, and the dominant responses were in regions 160-218 and 743-854. Participants were mostly white British, with more females than males. The authors suggested clonal diversity may have been underestimated. Conclusions about previously exposed vaccinees are limited because only a handful of AZD1222 recipients were SARS-CoV-2 seropositive at baseline. The 56-69-year group was small, and its depth increase did not reach significance, likely because of low power. Reportedly, almost half of the unique spike-specific TCRs recognized epitopes lying outside the regions that are mutated in the B.1.351 and B.1.1.7 variants. A significant rise in spike-specific TCR breadth and depth was observed after two AZD1222 doses relative to day 0 and relative to MenACWY recipients.

Concerning this clone: Its antigen specificity is not known. Base qualities are not recorded, but no much larger clone differs from it by a single base.

Reading the label with the study, this specimen's time point is: about 28 days (+/-7) after the second vaccine dose. AZD1222 recipients whose second dose came at about 4 weeks and those whose second dose came at about 12 weeks were combined into one group, since spike-specific TCR depth and breadth did not differ between the two schedules. Vaccinee samples were obtained from the UK trials COV001 and COV002, which included a single-blind randomized controlled phase 2/3 trial of AZD1222 (ChAdOx1 nCoV-19) in healthy adults. For TCRbeta chain sequencing, PBMC samples were collected from trial participants at day 0 and at day 28 after the second dose. CDR1 and CDR2, looked up from the germline V gene, are SGHDN and FVKESK. Including cysteine and phenylalanine, the CDR3 has 15 amino acids. The DNA shown is the 45-base CDR3, in frame from base 1. The V and J ends are trimmed by 4 bases and 8 bases, leaving 20 bases between them.

This material consisted of peripheral blood, taken 28 days after the second AZD1222 dose. The sequence links TRBV14 to TRBJ1-1; the D gene is perhaps TRBD1, on 6 matching bases. The receptor was isolated from an adult who received the AZD1222 COVID-19 vaccine. The nucleotide sequence reads as follows: TGTGCCAGCAGCCCAGCGGGACACCGGCCACTAGAAGCTTTCTTT. This gives the protein CASSPAGHRPLEAFF.